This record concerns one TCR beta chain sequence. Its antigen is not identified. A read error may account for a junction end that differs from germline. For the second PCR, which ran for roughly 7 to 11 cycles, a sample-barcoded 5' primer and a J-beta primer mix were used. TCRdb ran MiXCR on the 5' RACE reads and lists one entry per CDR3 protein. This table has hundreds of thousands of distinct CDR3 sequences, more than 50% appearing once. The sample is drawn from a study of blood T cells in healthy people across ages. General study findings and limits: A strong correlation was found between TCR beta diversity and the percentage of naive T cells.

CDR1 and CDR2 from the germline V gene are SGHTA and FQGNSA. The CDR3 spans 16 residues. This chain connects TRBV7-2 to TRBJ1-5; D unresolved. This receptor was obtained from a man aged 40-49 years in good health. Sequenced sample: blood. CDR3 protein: CASSLSRRNSDQPQHF. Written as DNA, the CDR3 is TGTGCCAGCAGCTTAAGTCGACGGAATAGCGATCAGCCCCAGCATTTT.